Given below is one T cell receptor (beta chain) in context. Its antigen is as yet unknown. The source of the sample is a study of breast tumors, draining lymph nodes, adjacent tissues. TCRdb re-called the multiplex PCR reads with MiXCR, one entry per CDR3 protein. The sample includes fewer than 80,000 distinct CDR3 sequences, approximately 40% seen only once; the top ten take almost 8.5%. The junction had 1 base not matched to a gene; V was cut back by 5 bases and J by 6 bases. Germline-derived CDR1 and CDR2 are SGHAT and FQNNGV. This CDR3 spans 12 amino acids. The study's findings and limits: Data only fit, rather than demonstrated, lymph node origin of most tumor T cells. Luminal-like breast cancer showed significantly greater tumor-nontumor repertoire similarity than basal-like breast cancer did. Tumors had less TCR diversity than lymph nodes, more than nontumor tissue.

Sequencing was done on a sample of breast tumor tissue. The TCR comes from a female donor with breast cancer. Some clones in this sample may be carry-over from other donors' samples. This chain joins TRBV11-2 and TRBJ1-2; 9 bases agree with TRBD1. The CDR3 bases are TGTGCCAGCAGCACAGGGGGCAATGGCTACACCTTC. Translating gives CASSTGGNGYTF.